The 15 T cell receptor beta chains below come from one sample, sequenced in a study of blood T cell repertoires in COVID-19. Repertoires were generated with immunoSEQ multiplex PCR, while TCRdb's copy carries only in-frame clones and drops some. This table has about 360,000 clones, less than 90% appearing once. The sequenced sample was peripheral blood. These receptors came from an older woman with COVID-19, enrolled during active disease.

This chain joins TRBV7-2 and TRBJ2-1; 7 nucleotides align to TRBD2. The V segment lost 5 bases and the J segment 4 bases; nucleotides outside the gene matches: 8. Germline V gives CDR1 SGHTA, CDR2 FQGNSA. This CDR3 is 15 amino acids long. The CDR3 coding sequence is TGTGCCAGCAGCCCCGCGGCGGGGGTGTACAATGAGCAGTTCTTC. Its protein is CASSPAAGVYNEQFF.

This chain uses TRBV7-9 with TRBJ2-5, with TRBD2 identical over 14 bases. CDR1 and CDR2 from the germline V gene are SEHNR and FQNEAQ (reference sequence). V shed 5 bases, J shed 4 bases, and the junction held 6 bases outside the gene matches. The CDR3 extends over 16 amino acids. This CDR3 reads CASSLRLAGGRETQYF. CDR3 DNA sequence: TGTGCCAGCAGCCTCCGACTAGCGGGGGGGAGAGAGACCCAGTACTTC.

The V gene is TRBV9, the J gene TRBJ1-3; weak D call: TRBD1 (5 bases). The germline V gene encodes CDR1 SGDLS and CDR2 YYNGEE. Trimming pared 0 bases from V and 2 bases from J, leaving 9 bases between. The CDR3 runs to 15 residues. The DNA for the CDR3 is TGTGCCAGCAGCGTAGTGGTGGGGCCTGGAAACACCATATATTTT. It codes for CASSVVVGPGNTIYF.

The chain links TRBV9 to TRBJ2-1; D is possibly TRBD2 (5 bases). The V gene's germline CDR1 is SGDLS and CDR2 YYNGEE. V lost 0 bases to trimming and J lost 4 bases, with 26 bases between them. CDR3 length: 20 residues. DNA for the CDR3: TGTGCCAGCAGCGTAGCCCTATCGGGTCTAGCCCTAACGGGTTACAATGAGCAGTTCTTC. It codes for CASSVALSGLALTGYNEQFF.

V gene TRBV11-2 combines with J gene TRBJ1-1; 11 bases are a match to TRBD1. This CDR3 has 15 residues. With 5 bases clipped from V and 7 bases from J, the junction kept 9 bases outside the gene matches. In germline, CDR1 is SGHAT, CDR2 FQNNGV. DNA of the CDR3: TGTGCCAGCAGCCGCACCGGGACAGGGGGGCATGAAGCTTTCTTT. This encodes CASSRTGTGGHEAFF.

The sample holds one count of this clone. The chain recombines TRBV18 with TRBJ2-1; D is unresolved. Germline V gene sequence: CDR1 KGHSH, CDR2 LQKENI. The CDR3 covers 15 residues. V shed 2 bases and J shed 1 base, with 9 bases lying between them. CDR3 sequence reads: CASSPEQVSYNEQFF. DNA for the CDR3: TGTGCCAGCTCACCAGAGCAGGTGTCCTACAATGAGCAGTTCTTC.

This clone appeared once. Distinct nucleotide sequences in the sample also encode this CDR3. The chain joins TRBV5-1 to TRBJ1-3; no clear D gene. V shed 0 bases and J shed 0 bases, with 4 bases lying between them. The CDR3 consists of 14 residues. Germline CDR1 is SGHRS and CDR2 is YFSETQ. Here the CDR3 DNA reads TGCGCCAGCAGCTTGGACAGCTCTGGAAACACCATATATTTT. Protein: CASSLDSSGNTIYF.

The chain links TRBV13 to TRBJ2-7, with 8 bases identical to TRBD2. CDR1 is PRHDT and CDR2 is FYEKMQ in the germline V gene (reference sequence). The CDR3 length is 14 residues. The ends lost 5 bases at V and 5 bases at J; junction bases unmatched: 8. CDR3 nucleotides: TGTGCCAGCAGCACTAGGACTAGCCACCACGAGCAGTACTTC. Residues: CASSTRTSHHEQYF.

The chain is built from TRBV18 and TRBJ1-4; the match to TRBD1 covers 7 bases. The CDR3 extends over 14 amino acids. Trimming at V came to 3 bases and at J to 5 bases, leaving 3 bases not matched to a gene. Germline V CDR1 and CDR2: KGHSH, LQKENI. Here the CDR3 reads CASSPGQKNEKLFF. CDR3 nucleotides: TGTGCCAGCTCACCGGGACAGAAAAATGAAAAACTGTTTTTT.

This sequence joins TRBV2 and TRBJ1-6; TRBD1 matches at 7 bases. Losses at the gene ends were 6 bases for V and 7 bases for J; bases not matched to a gene: 6. The germline CDR1 and CDR2 sequences are SNHLY and FYNNEI. The CDR3 totals 14 residues. CDR3 in DNA: TGTGCCAGCAGGGGGACAGCCCGAAATTCACCCCTCCACTTT. Translated, it gives CASRGTARNSPLHF.

This clone appeared a few times. The genes are TRBV4-2 and TRBJ1-1, with D possibly matching TRBD1 (6 bases). V was trimmed by 3 bases and J by 1 base, leaving 12 bases between them. This CDR3 is 15 amino acids long. CDR1 is LGHNA, CDR2 YNFKEQ, per germline. As DNA, the CDR3 is TGTGCCAGCAGCCAGTACAGGGACCCGAACACTGAAGCTTTCTTT. Translated, it gives CASSQYRDPNTEAFF.

Details on this clone: A much larger clone sits a single nucleotide away, making a read error possible. The gene calls are TRBV9 and TRBJ2-5; D is unresolved. The germline V and J ends were trimmed by 4 bases and 2 bases, with 3 bases remaining between them. The V gene's germline CDR1 is SGDLS and CDR2 YYNGEE. CDR3 length equals 11 residues. Here the CDR3 DNA reads TGTGCCAGCAGCACACAAGAGACCCAGTACTTC. This gives the protein CASSTQETQYF.

The chain couples TRBV5-5 to TRBJ1-2; D is unclear. The CDR3 runs to 14 residues. Germline CDR1 and CDR2: SGHKS and YYEKEE (reference sequence). The V gene lost 0 bases and the J gene lost 7 bases, with 13 bases spanning the gap. The CDR3: CASSLGSDQGGYTF. Written as DNA, the CDR3 is TGTGCCAGCAGCTTGGGGAGCGATCAAGGTGGCTACACCTTC.

The V call is TRBV2, the J call TRBJ1-2, with unresolved D. CDR1 is SNHLY and CDR2 is FYNNEI in the germline V gene. The CDR3 has 12 amino acids. Trimming took off 7 bases at V and 7 bases at J, with 13 bases between the two ends. DNA of the CDR3: TGTGCCAGCACCGTCCAGGCCTCTGGCTACACCTTC. It specifies CASTVQASGYTF.

The chain uses TRBV21-1 and TRBJ2-7; TRBD1, the D gene given by the table, was not confirmed from the DNA. TRBV21-1 is deemed a pseudogene. The CDR3 is 15 residues long. CDR3 coding DNA: TGTGCCAGCAGCAAAGCGGGGGACAAAACCTACGAGCAGTACTTC. Its translation: CASSKAGDKTYEQYF.